The 15 T cell receptor beta chains given below trace back to one sample, sequenced in a study of Graves' ophthalmopathy and Graves' hyperthyroidism. Beta-chain TCR CDR3 regions were amplified from RNA transcripts. Second-round multiplex PCR came after a first-round RT-PCR that employed HTBI primers. From the multiplex PCR reads, TCRdb called clonotypes with MiXCR, one entry per CDR3 protein. The table shows almost 400,000 distinct CDR3 sequences, with around 16% occurring only once. The sequencing sample was made of peripheral blood. All receptors come from a woman younger than 30 with Graves' ophthalmopathy.

Points on this clonotype: The missing conserved phenylalanine or tryptophan at the end of this CDR3 makes a read error likely. V and J are TRBV6-2 or TRBV6-3 and TRBJ1-1; maybe TRBD1 (6 bases). Germline loops: CDR1 MNHEY, CDR2 SVGEGT. The CDR3 runs 14 residues. V lost 2 bases, J lost 0 bases, and 7 bases lay in between. The CDR3 is CASSYRGMNTEAFS. The DNA of the CDR3 is TGTGCCAGCAGTTACAGGGGGATGAACACTGAAGCTTTCTCT.

This clonotype was detected many times. V is TRBV27 and J is TRBJ2-7; D uncertain. Trimming pared 3 bases from V and 5 bases from J, leaving 5 bases between. The CDR3 loop spans 11 amino acids. Germline V gene data show CDR1 as MNHEY and CDR2 as SMNVEV (reference sequence). The CDR3 loop reads CASSFADEQYF. CDR3 DNA sequence: TGTGCCAGCAGTTTCGCGGACGAGCAGTACTTC.

This clonotype occurred many times. One end of the junction fails to match germline, which may point to a read error. The CDR3 spells CASSFGLGETQYF. Here the CDR3 DNA reads TGTGCCAGCAGCTTCGGGTTGGGGGAGACCCAGTACTTC. This chain uses TRBV5-1 with TRBJ2-5; D is ambiguous. CDR1 and CDR2 (germline): SGHRS, YFSETQ. The CDR3 extends over 13 amino acids.

This clonotype was detected ten times or more. The gene calls are TRBV18 and TRBJ2-7; maybe TRBD1 (6 bases). Germline CDR1 is KGHSH and CDR2 is LQKENI. The CDR3 spans 15 residues. Trimming pared 4 bases from V and 0 bases from J, leaving 13 bases between. The CDR3 reads CASSQSGVPSYEQYF. The CDR3 nucleotides read TGTGCCAGCTCACAATCAGGGGTCCCCTCCTACGAGCAGTACTTC.

This clonotype was counted ten times or more. The gene calls are TRBV30 and TRBJ1-6; no clear D gene. The V gene lost 3 bases and the J gene lost 4 bases, with 4 bases spanning the gap. The CDR3 sequence is 12 residues long. The germline gives CDR1 GTSNPN, CDR2 SVGIG (reference sequence). The CDR3 DNA sequence: TGTGCCTGGAGGGTTTATAATTCACCCCTCCACTTT. Translating gives CAWRVYNSPLHF.

This clonotype showed up many times. It is likely a read error, because the conserved phenylalanine at the end of the CDR3 is missing. The chain recombines TRBV6-1 with TRBJ1-1; D ambiguous. The CDR3 runs to 14 residues. Trimming removed 4 bases from V and 3 bases from J, with 12 bases in between. Germline V gene sequence: CDR1 MNHNS, CDR2 SASEGT. CDR3 region: CASSGPGWDTEAFL. The DNA of the CDR3 is TGTGCCAGCAGTGGACCGGGCTGGGACACTGAAGCTTTCCTT.

There are many counts of this clonotype. V gene TRBV7-2 combines with J gene TRBJ2-1; D gene unclear. The V and J ends lost 6 bases and 6 bases respectively, with 12 bases between them. The CDR3 sequence is 13 residues long. The germline V gene has CDR1 SGHTA and CDR2 FQGNSA. This CDR3 reads CASSSLASNEQFF. CDR3 in DNA: TGTGCCAGCAGTTCCCTGGCTAGCAATGAGCAGTTCTTC.

A few counts support this clonotype. V usage is TRBV2 and J usage is TRBJ2-7; no clear D. CDR1 and CDR2 from the germline V gene are SNHLY and FYNNEI. The CDR3 sequence is 13 residues long. Trimming cost V 4 bases and J 4 bases, with 11 bases left between them. This CDR3 reads CASSASPRYEQYF. The CDR3 DNA follows: TGTGCCAGCAGTGCCTCTCCCCGGTACGAGCAGTACTTC.

This clonotype occurred many times. V and J are TRBV12-3 or TRBV12-4 and TRBJ1-3; D gene ambiguous. This CDR3 has 16 residues. Trimming took 5 bases from V and 1 from J, leaving 15 bases between them. Here the CDR3 DNA reads TGTGCCAGCAGTACGCGGCGTCGGGGATCTGGAAACACCATATATTTT. This encodes CASSTRRRGSGNTIYF.

The chain has TRBV7-2 and TRBJ2-7, with a tentative D call TRBD1 (5 bases). The V end lost 0 bases, the J end lost 12 bases, and 12 bases lay between the germline ends. There are 12 residues in the CDR3. In germline, CDR1 is SGHTA, CDR2 FQGNSA. CDR3 region: CASSLAQGSPYF. The CDR3 DNA is TGTGCCAGCAGCTTAGCGCAGGGCAGTCCGTACTTC.

This clonotype was counted many times. The chain recombines TRBV15 with TRBJ1-2, with TRBD1 as a possible D gene (5 bases). Trimming took off 6 bases at V and 8 bases at J, with 16 bases between the two ends. The CDR3 sequence is 13 residues long. From germline, CDR1 is LNHNV and CDR2 YYDKDF (reference sequence). CDR3 region: CATRSTRGVGYTF. The CDR3 bases are TGTGCCACCAGAAGTACGAGGGGCGTAGGCTACACCTTC.

This clonotype showed up many times. The V call is TRBV11-2, the J call TRBJ2-2; the match to TRBD2 covers 12 bases. J lost 7 bases, V lost 5 bases, and 11 bases had no gene match. Germline CDR1 and CDR2: SGHAT and FQNNGV. The CDR3 is made up of 17 amino acids. CDR3 amino acids: CASSPRGLAGGGGELFF. The DNA for the CDR3 is TGTGCCAGCAGCCCACGGGGCCTAGCGGGAGGGGGCGGGGAGCTGTTTTTT.

This clonotype was seen many times. The chain is built from TRBV20-1 and TRBJ2-7; D call uncertain. V was shortened by 0 bases and J by 6 bases, with 6 bases between the two germline ends. The CDR3 sequence is 11 residues long. Germline V lookup: CDR1 DFQATT, CDR2 SNEGSKA (reference sequence). The CDR3 DNA reads as TGCAGTGCTAGAGAGTCCATCGAGCAGTACTTC. Residues: CSARESIEQYF.

The sample holds many counts of this clonotype. The chain combines TRBV6-5 with TRBJ1-2, with D maybe TRBD1 (5 bases). Trimming left V 2 bases short and J 8 bases short, with 18 bases between. CDR3 size: 15 residues. CDR1 MNHEY and CDR2 SVGAGI come from the germline V gene. Here the CDR3 reads CASSYDGTQRKGYTF. The CDR3 DNA is TGTGCCAGCAGTTACGACGGGACTCAACGGAAGGGCTACACCTTC.

This clonotype appeared many times. The chain has TRBV12-3 or TRBV12-4 and TRBJ1-3; D is unclear. This CDR3 comprises 12 residues. V lost 2 bases to trimming and J lost 3 bases, with 2 bases between them. The CDR3 loop is CASSLFGNTIYF. For the CDR3, the DNA is TGTGCCAGCAGTTTATTTGGAAACACCATATATTTT.